Detailed here is one T cell receptor (beta chain). This sample is drawn from a study of blood T cell repertoires in COVID-19. About the research overall: There were acute and convalescent COVID-19 samples, and they came from the United States, Italy and Spain. Sources were T cells, B-cell-depleted T cells, or PBMCs; the material itself was cDNA or gDNA.

Generated by immunoSEQ multiplex PCR, the TCRdb table keeps only in-frame clones and is missing some. Found here are some 180,000 clones, 70% to 90% of them singletons; the top ten hold 6.5% to 9%. Per germline, CDR1 SNHLY and CDR2 FYNNEI. Trimming shortened V by 5 bases and J by 6 bases, and 13 bases separated the two germline ends. The length of the CDR3 is 13 residues. The source of this sequence is a woman over 75 with COVID-19, enrolled during active disease. The genes are TRBV2 and TRBJ1-2, with a tentative D call TRBD1 (5 bases). The sequenced sample consisted of peripheral blood. The CDR3 nucleotides are TGTGCCAGCAGTTCAACAGGAATGGATGGCTACACCTTC. This translates into CASSSTGMDGYTF.